These 4 T cell receptor beta chains came from one sample sequenced in a study of blood T cell repertoires in COVID-19. The data were produced by immunoSEQ multiplex PCR, yet TCRdb's version contains in-frame clones alone and is incomplete. The table shows about 300,000 clones, with around 92% occurring only once. The sample was peripheral blood. These receptors all come from a woman aged 25 to 45 with COVID-19, enrolled during active disease.

This chain connects TRBV5-5 to TRBJ1-2; 8 bases fit TRBD1. J lost 2 bases, V lost 4 bases, and 7 bases had no gene match. The length of the CDR3 is 15 residues. Germline V gene data show CDR1 as SGHKS and CDR2 as YYEKEE (reference sequence). CDR3 in amino acids: CASSPRQGNNYGYTF. CDR3 DNA: TGTGCCAGCAGCCCAAGACAGGGGAACAACTATGGCTACACCTTC. Full variable domain (remainder filled in from reference TRBV5-5 and TRBJ1-2): DAGVTQSPTHLIKTRGQQVTLRCSPISGHKSVSWYQQVLGQGPQFIFQYYEKEERGRGNFPDRFSARQFPNYSSELNVNALLLGDSALYLCASSPRQGNNYGYTFGSGTRLTVV.

This clone turned up a few times. At the DNA level, this CDR3 is encoded by other sequences in the same sample as well. This chain uses TRBV7-8 with TRBJ1-1; 7 bases match TRBD1. V dropped 5 bases and J dropped 1; count of bases not matched to a gene: 4. CDR3 length equals 14 residues. The germline V gene has CDR1 SGHVS and CDR2 FQNEAQ. The CDR3: CASSLRTGNTEAFF. In nucleotides, the CDR3 is TGTGCCAGCAGCCTAAGGACAGGGAACACTGAAGCTTTCTTT.

The chain recombines TRBV9 with TRBJ2-3; 9 bases match TRBD1. The germline gives CDR1 SGDLS, CDR2 YYNGEE. The trim removed 1 base at V and 5 bases at J, leaving 8 bases unmatched. The CDR3 runs to 16 residues. The CDR3, as DNA: TGTGCCAGCAGCGTATCGGGACAGGGATGGAAAGATACGCAGTATTTT. Translated: CASSVSGQGWKDTQYF. The full variable domain, rest sourced from reference TRBV9 and TRBJ2-3, is DSGVTQTPKHLITATGQRVTLRCSPRSGDLSVYWYQQSLDQGLQFLIQYYNGEERAKGNILERFSAQQFPDLHSELNLSSLELGDSALYFCASSVSGQGWKDTQYFGPGTRLTVL.

V is TRBV7-9 and J is TRBJ1-5; no firm D call. The germline gives CDR1 SEHNR, CDR2 FQNEAQ (reference sequence). Trimming stripped 5 bases from V and 1 base from J, with 6 bases between. This CDR3 spans 13 amino acids. CDR3 sequence: CASSKSSNQPQHF. The CDR3 coding sequence is TGTGCCAGCAGCAAGAGCAGCAATCAGCCCCAGCATTTT.